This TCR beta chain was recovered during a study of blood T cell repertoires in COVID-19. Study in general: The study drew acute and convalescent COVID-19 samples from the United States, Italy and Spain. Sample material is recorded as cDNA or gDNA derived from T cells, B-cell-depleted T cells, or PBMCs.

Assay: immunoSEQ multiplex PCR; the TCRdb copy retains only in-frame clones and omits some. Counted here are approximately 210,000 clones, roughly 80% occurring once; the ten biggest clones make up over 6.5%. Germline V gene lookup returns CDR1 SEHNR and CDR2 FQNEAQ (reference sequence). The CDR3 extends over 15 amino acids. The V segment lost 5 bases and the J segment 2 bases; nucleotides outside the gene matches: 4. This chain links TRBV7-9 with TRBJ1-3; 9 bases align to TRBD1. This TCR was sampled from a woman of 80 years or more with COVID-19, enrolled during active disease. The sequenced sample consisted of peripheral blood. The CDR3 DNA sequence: TGTGCCAGCAGCAAACAGGGGGCCCCTGGAAACACCATATATTTT. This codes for CASSKQGAPGNTIYF.